This paragraph covers one T cell receptor beta chain sequence. Its target is not known. V was trimmed by 0 bases and J by 11 bases, leaving 11 bases between them. The germline gives CDR1 SGHRS, CDR2 YFSETQ. CDR3 size: 12 residues. This sample was taken from a study of cytomegalovirus exposure and HLA in healthy donors. General study results and limits: A reported reduction in N-insertions relative to the roughly 640-donor mean was seen in an Asian-associated ancestry cluster in a later analysis.

Amplification used 60 Vbeta primers and 13 Jbeta primers. The table came from immunoSEQ multiplex PCR; TCRdb's copy has only in-frame clones and leaves some out. Here the sample spans some 130,000 clones, just under 80% being singletons. Sequences were obtained from PBMCs. This rearrangement joins TRBV5-1 to TRBJ1-1, with D unresolved. This TCR was sampled from a young woman in good health and CMV-seronegative. CDR3 loop: CASSLAGQAAFF. The CDR3 bases are TGCGCCAGCAGCTTGGCTGGCCAAGCGGCTTTCTTT.